This is a list of T cell receptor beta chains from one sample in a study of T cell responses to AZD1222 COVID-19 vaccine. Produced via immunoSEQ multiplex PCR; TCRdb's table is partial and in-frame only. The profile shows 95,000 to 150,000 clones, about 87% of them singletons. The sample in question was peripheral blood, obtained on day 0 of AZD1222 vaccination. The receptors were gathered from an adult in good health. Each CDR3 is given with its conserved first and last residue. A D gene is named only where the DNA matches it firmly. Expanded clones get a size class; other rows say once, few or many, or leave the size out.

cdr3_nt	cdr3_aa	clone_size	v_call	j_call	d_call
TGTGCCAGTAAGGTGGGGGGGTCCCAGATTCAGTACTTC	CASKVGGSQIQYF	.	TRBV19	TRBJ2-4	TRBD2
TGTGCCAGCAGCTTTTCGTACGGAAACTATGGCTACACCTTC	CASSFSYGNYGYTF	.	TRBV5-4	TRBJ1-2	.
TGTGCCAGCAGCCTCGGGACCTCGGCCCACTACGAGCAGTACTTC	CASSLGTSAHYEQYF	.	TRBV3-1/TRBV3-2	TRBJ2-7	.
TGTGCCAGCAGTTTAAACCCCGGTTCACCCCTCCACTTT	CASSLNPGSPLHF	.	TRBV28	TRBJ1-6	.
TGCGCCAGCAGCCGAGCGGGGTCTCGCAATGAGCAGTTCTTC	CASSRAGSRNEQFF	.	TRBV5-1	TRBJ2-1	TRBD2
TGCAGCGTTGTAGTAGCCTACGAGCAGTACTTC	CSVVVAYEQYF	.	TRBV29-1	TRBJ2-7	.
TGTGCCAGCAGCTTAAGGCCTAACTATGGCTACACCTTC	CASSLRPNYGYTF	.	TRBV7-9	TRBJ1-2	.
TGTGCCACGAATTCCAGGGGAAAGAACACTGAAGCTTTCTTT	CATNSRGKNTEAFF	once	TRBV27	TRBJ1-1	.
TGTGCCAGCAGCGTACAGGGACAGGGAGTGACTGGGGCCAACGTCCTGACTTTC	CASSVQGQGVTGANVLTF	.	TRBV11-3	TRBJ2-6	TRBD1
TGCGCCAGCAGCCAAGTACAGGGGGCTACAGATACGCAGTATTTT	CASSQVQGATDTQYF	.	TRBV4-1	TRBJ2-3	TRBD1
TGTGCCATCAGGCAGGGCCCGGGGACTGAAGCTTTCTTT	CAIRQGPGTEAFF	.	TRBV10-3	TRBJ1-1	.
TGTGCCAGCACGGAAACCCGCCTTGGCTACACCTTC	CASTETRLGYTF	.	TRBV6-5	TRBJ1-2	.
TGTGCCAGCAGTTTCCAGGGTAGTTTAGAGACCCAGTACTTC	CASSFQGSLETQYF	.	TRBV6-5	TRBJ2-5	.
TGTGCCAGCAGTGAACGGGCCCCCAATCAGCCCCAGCATTTT	CASSERAPNQPQHF	.	TRBV2	TRBJ1-5	.
TGTGCCAGCAGCCCCCCCTCCTACGAGCAGTACTTC	CASSPPSYEQYF	.	TRBV11-2	TRBJ2-7	.
TGTGCCAGTAGTATAGGGGCAGGGGGAAGCACAGATACGCAGTATTTT	CASSIGAGGSTDTQYF	once	TRBV19	TRBJ2-3	TRBD1
TGTGCCACTCGACGGGACTCTGGAAACACCATATATTTT	CATRRDSGNTIYF	.	TRBV19	TRBJ1-3	.
TGCGCCAGCAGCTTGGCCCTAGCGGGAGCCTACGAGCAGTACTTC	CASSLALAGAYEQYF	.	TRBV5-1	TRBJ2-7	TRBD2
TGCGCCAGCAGCGCTTCCACAGGGAAATATTACAATGAGCAGTTCTTC	CASSASTGKYYNEQFF	.	TRBV4-1	TRBJ2-1	.
TGTGCCAGCAGCTCCTCCTATGGGGGCTACGAGCAGTACTTC	CASSSSYGGYEQYF	.	TRBV7-9	TRBJ2-7	.
TGTGCCAGCAGGGGAGGGGGGAGCCACAATGAGCAGTTCTTC	CASRGGGSHNEQFF	.	TRBV6-6	TRBJ2-1	.
TGTGCCAGCAGTGAAAAGTTAGTCCAGCATTTT	CASSEKLVQHF	.	TRBV2	TRBJ1-5	.
TGTGCCAGCAGTTACTCGAGTCGGGTACGCCACGAGCAGTACTTC	CASSYSSRVRHEQYF	.	TRBV6-5	TRBJ2-7	.
TGTGCCAGCAGCCAGGGGACTAGCGGGACAGATACGCAGTATTTT	CASSQGTSGTDTQYF	.	TRBV3-1/TRBV3-2	TRBJ2-3	TRBD2